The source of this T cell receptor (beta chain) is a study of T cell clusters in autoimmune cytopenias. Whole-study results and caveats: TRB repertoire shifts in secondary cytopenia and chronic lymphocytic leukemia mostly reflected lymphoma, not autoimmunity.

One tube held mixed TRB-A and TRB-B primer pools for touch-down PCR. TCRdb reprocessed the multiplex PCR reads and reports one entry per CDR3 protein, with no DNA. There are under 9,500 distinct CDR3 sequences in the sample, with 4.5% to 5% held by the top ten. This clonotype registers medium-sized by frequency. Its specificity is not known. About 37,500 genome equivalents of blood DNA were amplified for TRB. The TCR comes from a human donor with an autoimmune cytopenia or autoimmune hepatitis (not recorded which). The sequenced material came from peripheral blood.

The CDR3 sequence is CASSSGSRQPQHF. The rearrangement links TRBV7-2 to TRBJ1-5. The CDR3 is made up of 13 amino acids. The germline CDR1 and CDR2 sequences are SGHTA and FQGNSA.